The rows below give T cell receptor beta chains drawn from one sample of a study of cytomegalovirus exposure and HLA in healthy donors. The table came from immunoSEQ multiplex PCR; TCRdb's copy has only in-frame clones and leaves some out. The data contain approximately 89,000 clones, about three fifths of them singletons. The specimen sequenced was PBMCs. These receptors were taken from a woman in her thirties in good health and CMV-seropositive. Both conserved end residues are part of each CDR3. The D gene is left open where the match is weak. The size entry is marked missing in some rows and otherwise reads once, few, many or a size class.

J gene: TRBJ2-1
V gene: TRBV29-1
clone size: .
D gene: TRBD1
CDR3 protein: CSAGQGVDEQFF
CDR3 DNA: TGCAGCGCCGGACAGGGTGTAGATGAGCAGTTCTTC

J gene: TRBJ2-5
V gene: TRBV19
clone size: .
D gene: TRBD1
CDR3 protein: CASKSTGGQETQYF
CDR3 DNA: TGTGCCAGTAAATCAACAGGGGGCCAAGAGACCCAGTACTTC

J gene: TRBJ1-4
V gene: TRBV7-9
clone size: .
D gene: TRBD1
CDR3 protein: CSSSPPTGVGEKLFF
CDR3 DNA: TGTTCCAGCAGCCCCCCGACAGGGGTCGGTGAAAAACTGTTTTTT

J gene: TRBJ2-2
V gene: TRBV5-1
clone size: .
D gene: .
CDR3 protein: CASSYGGNTGELFF
CDR3 DNA: TGCGCCAGCAGCTACGGGGGTAACACCGGGGAGCTGTTTTTT

J gene: TRBJ1-1
V gene: TRBV13
clone size: .
D gene: .
CDR3 protein: CASSIRQGRGDTEAFF
CDR3 DNA: TGTGCCAGCAGCATTAGACAAGGCCGGGGGGACACTGAAGCTTTCTTT

J gene: TRBJ1-1
V gene: TRBV28
clone size: once
D gene: .
CDR3 protein: CASSFGGRGAFF
CDR3 DNA: TGTGCCAGCAGTTTCGGGGGGAGGGGGGCTTTCTTT

J gene: TRBJ1-1
V gene: TRBV6-6
clone size: .
D gene: .
CDR3 protein: CASSPPGGGDTEAFF
CDR3 DNA: TGTGCCAGCAGTCCCCCGGGGGGGGGAGACACTGAAGCTTTCTTT

J gene: TRBJ2-7
V gene: TRBV28
clone size: few
D gene: TRBD1
CDR3 protein: CASSPGTGGYEQYF
CDR3 DNA: TGTGCCAGCAGTCCCGGGACAGGGGGCTACGAGCAGTACTTC

J gene: TRBJ2-3
V gene: TRBV20-1
clone size: .
D gene: .
CDR3 protein: CSASLGDTQYF
CDR3 DNA: TGCAGTGCTTCACTCGGGGATACGCAGTATTTT

J gene: TRBJ2-3
V gene: TRBV4-2
clone size: .
D gene: .
CDR3 protein: CASRAPSTDTQYF
CDR3 DNA: TGTGCCAGCAGAGCCCCAAGCACAGATACGCAGTATTTT

J gene: TRBJ2-1
V gene: TRBV5-6
clone size: .
D gene: TRBD2
CDR3 protein: CASSLATSGANNEQFF
CDR3 DNA: TGTGCCAGCAGCTTGGCGACTAGCGGGGCTAACAATGAGCAGTTCTTC

J gene: TRBJ2-2
V gene: TRBV7-9
clone size: .
D gene: .
CDR3 protein: CASSLAHRTDTGELFF
CDR3 DNA: TGTGCCAGCAGCTTAGCTCACCGGACAGACACCGGGGAGCTGTTTTTT

J gene: TRBJ2-7
V gene: TRBV4-1
clone size: .
D gene: TRBD1
CDR3 protein: CASSRRDSVSSYEQYF
CDR3 DNA: TGCGCCAGCAGCCGCCGGGACAGTGTTTCCTCCTACGAGCAGTACTTC

J gene: TRBJ2-3
V gene: TRBV2
clone size: .
D gene: TRBD2
CDR3 protein: CASSLRAGGLADTQYF
CDR3 DNA: TGTGCCAGCTCCCTGCGAGCGGGGGGGCTGGCAGATACGCAGTATTTT

J gene: TRBJ1-2
V gene: TRBV23-1
clone size: .
D gene: TRBD1
CDR3 protein: CASSEAVGQESYYGYTF
CDR3 DNA: TGCGCCAGCAGTGAGGCAGTCGGACAGGAAAGTTACTATGGCTACACCTTC

J gene: TRBJ2-7
V gene: TRBV7-3
clone size: .
D gene: TRBD1
CDR3 protein: CASSLRGQGPYEQYF
CDR3 DNA: TGTGCCAGCAGCTTACGCGGACAGGGTCCCTACGAGCAGTACTTC

J gene: TRBJ1-4
V gene: TRBV7-2
clone size: few
D gene: .
CDR3 protein: CASSLGQGYEKLFF
CDR3 DNA: TGTGCCAGCAGCTTAGGGCAGGGGTATGAAAAACTGTTTTTT

J gene: TRBJ2-7
V gene: TRBV5-5
clone size: .
D gene: .
CDR3 protein: CASSLAAGYSF
CDR3 DNA: TGTGCCAGCAGCTTGGCCGCGGGGTACAGTTTC

J gene: TRBJ1-5
V gene: TRBV7-2
clone size: few
D gene: .
CDR3 protein: CASSLALTANQPQHF
CDR3 DNA: TGTGCCAGCAGCTTAGCGCTGACAGCAAATCAGCCCCAGCATTTT

J gene: TRBJ2-2
V gene: TRBV10-3
clone size: .
D gene: TRBD1
CDR3 protein: CATKWTGETGELFF
CDR3 DNA: TGTGCCACCAAATGGACAGGGGAAACCGGGGAGCTGTTTTTT

J gene: TRBJ2-7
V gene: TRBV2
clone size: .
D gene: TRBD2
CDR3 protein: CASRSGGPGNPYF
CDR3 DNA: TGTGCCAGCAGAAGCGGGGGGCCCGGTAATCCGTACTTC

J gene: TRBJ2-7
V gene: TRBV7-9
clone size: .
D gene: .
CDR3 protein: CASILSRGFGDYEQYF
CDR3 DNA: TGTGCCAGCATCCTTAGTCGGGGTTTCGGAGACTACGAGCAGTACTTC

J gene: TRBJ1-4
V gene: TRBV19
clone size: .
D gene: TRBD1
CDR3 protein: CARRNRGRWGEKLFF
CDR3 DNA: TGTGCCAGACGAAACAGGGGGCGCTGGGGTGAAAAACTGTTTTTT

J gene: TRBJ1-2
V gene: TRBV9
clone size: .
D gene: .
CDR3 protein: CASARTAGYGYPF
CDR3 DNA: TGTGCCAGCGCCAGGACAGCCGGCTATGGCTACCCCTTC

J gene: TRBJ2-1
V gene: TRBV18
clone size: few
D gene: .
CDR3 protein: CASSNPGGGYNEQFF
CDR3 DNA: TGTGCCAGCTCAAACCCGGGTGGAGGGTACAATGAGCAGTTCTTC

J gene: TRBJ2-7
V gene: TRBV5-8
clone size: .
D gene: .
CDR3 protein: CASSLAYPGEQYF
CDR3 DNA: TGTGCCAGCAGCTTGGCGTACCCGGGAGAGCAGTACTTC

J gene: TRBJ1-4
V gene: TRBV19
clone size: .
D gene: .
CDR3 protein: CASSTDRNNEKLFF
CDR3 DNA: TGTGCCAGTAGTACCGACAGAAATAATGAAAAACTGTTTTTT

J gene: TRBJ1-6
V gene: TRBV28
clone size: once
D gene: .
CDR3 protein: CASTGAESPLHF
CDR3 DNA: TGTGCCAGTACAGGCGCGGAATCACCCCTCCACTTT

J gene: TRBJ1-4
V gene: TRBV7-9
clone size: .
D gene: TRBD1
CDR3 protein: CSSSPTTGAAGLNEKLFF
CDR3 DNA: TGTTCCAGCAGCCCCACAACAGGGGCCGCGGGTCTTAATGAAAAACTGTTTTTT

J gene: TRBJ2-3
V gene: TRBV9
clone size: .
D gene: .
CDR3 protein: CASSSQGTGTDTQYF
CDR3 DNA: TGTGCCAGCAGCTCTCAGGGGACGGGGACAGATACGCAGTATTTT

J gene: TRBJ2-3
V gene: TRBV5-1
clone size: .
D gene: .
CDR3 protein: CASSINTDTQYF
CDR3 DNA: TGCGCCAGCAGCATAAACACAGATACGCAGTATTTT

J gene: TRBJ1-2
V gene: TRBV7-2
clone size: .
D gene: .
CDR3 protein: CASSQGYGGVWGYTF
CDR3 DNA: TGTGCCAGCAGCCAGGGGTATGGGGGCGTGTGGGGCTACACCTTC

J gene: TRBJ1-3
V gene: TRBV23-1
clone size: once
D gene: .
CDR3 protein: CASSHREASGNTIYF
CDR3 DNA: TGCGCCAGCAGTCATAGGGAGGCCTCTGGAAACACCATATATTTT

J gene: TRBJ1-1
V gene: TRBV30
clone size: .
D gene: .
CDR3 protein: CAWSWRENTEAFF
CDR3 DNA: TGTGCCTGGAGTTGGAGGGAGAACACTGAAGCTTTCTTT

J gene: TRBJ2-5
V gene: TRBV2
clone size: .
D gene: .
CDR3 protein: CARGGVGGETQYF
CDR3 DNA: TGTGCCAGAGGGGGGGTGGGCGGAGAGACCCAGTACTTC

J gene: TRBJ2-2
V gene: TRBV11-1
clone size: few
D gene: .
CDR3 protein: CASSWGRNTGELFF
CDR3 DNA: TGTGCCAGCAGTTGGGGCCGGAACACCGGGGAGCTGTTTTTT

J gene: TRBJ2-1
V gene: TRBV7-3
clone size: .
D gene: TRBD1
CDR3 protein: CASSPDPGQWVHEQFF
CDR3 DNA: TGTGCCAGCAGCCCAGATCCGGGACAGTGGGTTCATGAGCAGTTCTTC

J gene: TRBJ1-4
V gene: TRBV4-1
clone size: .
D gene: TRBD1
CDR3 protein: CASSPSAGGAGNEKLFF
CDR3 DNA: TGCGCCAGCAGCCCGAGCGCAGGGGGCGCCGGGAATGAAAAACTGTTTTTT

J gene: TRBJ2-5
V gene: TRBV7-2
clone size: .
D gene: TRBD2
CDR3 protein: CASSPILSGGAEEETQYF
CDR3 DNA: TGTGCCAGCAGCCCGATCCTTAGCGGGGGGGCGGAGGAAGAGACCCAGTACTTC

J gene: TRBJ2-2
V gene: TRBV19
clone size: few
D gene: .
CDR3 protein: CASSIPDYNTGELFF
CDR3 DNA: TGTGCCAGTAGTATTCCGGACTACAACACCGGGGAGCTGTTTTTT

J gene: TRBJ2-1
V gene: TRBV18
clone size: .
D gene: .
CDR3 protein: CASSPPLTGGVYNEQFF
CDR3 DNA: TGTGCCAGCTCACCGCCTCTCACGGGGGGCGTATACAATGAGCAGTTCTTC

J gene: TRBJ2-1
V gene: TRBV6-4
clone size: .
D gene: TRBD2
CDR3 protein: CASSVLAGGYNEQFF
CDR3 DNA: TGTGCCAGCAGCGTACTAGCGGGGGGATACAATGAGCAGTTCTTC

J gene: TRBJ2-6
V gene: TRBV4-2
clone size: few
D gene: TRBD1
CDR3 protein: CASEYGTGSLVANVLTF
CDR3 DNA: TGTGCCAGCGAATACGGGACAGGGTCCCTTGTGGCCAACGTCCTGACTTTC

J gene: TRBJ1-1
V gene: TRBV28
clone size: .
D gene: .
CDR3 protein: CASRYRQRNTEAFF
CDR3 DNA: TGTGCCAGCAGGTACCGACAGCGGAACACTGAAGCTTTCTTT

J gene: TRBJ1-1
V gene: TRBV6-5
clone size: .
D gene: .
CDR3 protein: CASSGNGGATLRAFF
CDR3 DNA: TGTGCCAGCAGTGGCAACGGAGGGGCGACCCTGCGAGCTTTCTTT

J gene: TRBJ2-7
V gene: TRBV7-8
clone size: .
D gene: .
CDR3 protein: CASSLVPRGGINEQYF
CDR3 DNA: TGTGCCAGCAGCTTAGTCCCCAGGGGTGGGATAAACGAGCAGTACTTC

J gene: TRBJ2-1
V gene: TRBV12-5
clone size: few
D gene: TRBD2
CDR3 protein: CASGLDPRGRGGPSHPFNEQFF
CDR3 DNA: TGTGCTAGTGGTTTGGACCCGCGGGGGCGGGGGGGCCCCTCACACCCTTTCAATGAGCAGTTCTTC

J gene: TRBJ2-2
V gene: TRBV7-8
clone size: .
D gene: .
CDR3 protein: CASSLAAIGTGELFF
CDR3 DNA: TGTGCCAGCAGCTTAGCAGCAATCGGGACCGGGGAGCTGTTTTTT

J gene: TRBJ1-1
V gene: TRBV19
clone size: .
D gene: .
CDR3 protein: CASSLLTNLRGRNTEAFF
CDR3 DNA: TGTGCCAGTAGCCTCCTAACCAATCTAAGGGGGAGGAACACTGAAGCTTTCTTT

J gene: TRBJ1-6
V gene: TRBV9
clone size: .
D gene: .
CDR3 protein: CASRATGSNSPLHF
CDR3 DNA: TGTGCCAGCAGAGCCACAGGGAGTAATTCACCCCTCCACTTT

J gene: TRBJ1-5
V gene: TRBV7-2
clone size: .
D gene: .
CDR3 protein: CASSPGGNQPQHF
CDR3 DNA: TGTGCCAGCAGCCCAGGGGGCAATCAGCCCCAGCATTTT

J gene: TRBJ2-7
V gene: TRBV30
clone size: .
D gene: TRBD1
CDR3 protein: CAWTRTGGSPIYEQYF
CDR3 DNA: TGTGCCTGGACGAGGACAGGGGGCTCCCCAATTTACGAGCAGTACTTC

J gene: TRBJ1-6
V gene: TRBV19
clone size: few
D gene: TRBD1
CDR3 protein: CASSTQGESPPLHF
CDR3 DNA: TGTGCCAGTAGCACACAGGGGGAGTCCCCCCCCCTCCACTTT

J gene: TRBJ1-1
V gene: TRBV18
clone size: .
D gene: .
CDR3 protein: CASSPRWGQNTEAFF
CDR3 DNA: TGTGCCAGCTCACCGAGGTGGGGACAGAACACTGAAGCTTTCTTT

J gene: TRBJ2-1
V gene: TRBV7-9
clone size: .
D gene: TRBD2
CDR3 protein: CASSKNRGGGVLYNEQFF
CDR3 DNA: TGTGCCAGCAGCAAAAACCGGGGCGGGGGGGTTCTCTACAATGAGCAGTTCTTC

J gene: TRBJ1-1
V gene: TRBV6-1
clone size: few
D gene: .
CDR3 protein: CAGRQMNTEAFF
CDR3 DNA: TGTGCCGGAAGACAGATGAACACTGAAGCTTTCTTT

J gene: TRBJ2-3
V gene: TRBV7-8
clone size: few
D gene: TRBD2
CDR3 protein: CASSPWTSGGTDTQYF
CDR3 DNA: TGTGCCAGCAGCCCGTGGACTAGCGGGGGCACAGATACGCAGTATTTT

J gene: TRBJ2-1
V gene: TRBV10-3
clone size: .
D gene: TRBD1
CDR3 protein: CAISELETGGKYNEQFF
CDR3 DNA: TGTGCCATCAGTGAGTTGGAGACAGGGGGAAAGTACAATGAGCAGTTCTTC

J gene: TRBJ1-4
V gene: TRBV10-3
clone size: .
D gene: TRBD1
CDR3 protein: CAISEGQGLLEKLFF
CDR3 DNA: TGTGCCATCAGTGAAGGACAGGGATTACTTGAAAAACTGTTTTTT

J gene: TRBJ1-2
V gene: TRBV14
clone size: .
D gene: .
CDR3 protein: CASSQAGVYGYTF
CDR3 DNA: TGTGCCAGCAGCCAGGCAGGGGTCTATGGCTACACCTTC